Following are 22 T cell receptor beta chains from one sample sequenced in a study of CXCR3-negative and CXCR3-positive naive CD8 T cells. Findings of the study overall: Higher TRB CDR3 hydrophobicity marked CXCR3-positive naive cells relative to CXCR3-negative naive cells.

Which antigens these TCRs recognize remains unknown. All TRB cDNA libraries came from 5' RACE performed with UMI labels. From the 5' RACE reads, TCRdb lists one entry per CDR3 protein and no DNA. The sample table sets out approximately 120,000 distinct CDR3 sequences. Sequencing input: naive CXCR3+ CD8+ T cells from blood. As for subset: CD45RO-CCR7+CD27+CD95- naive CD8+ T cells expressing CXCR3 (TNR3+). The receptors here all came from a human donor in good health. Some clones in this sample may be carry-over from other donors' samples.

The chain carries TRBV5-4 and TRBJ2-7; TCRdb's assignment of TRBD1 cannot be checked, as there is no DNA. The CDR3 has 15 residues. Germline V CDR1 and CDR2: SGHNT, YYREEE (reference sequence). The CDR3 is CASSPYDSSSYEQYF. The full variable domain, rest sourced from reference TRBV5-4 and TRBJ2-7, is ETGVTQSPTHLIKTRGQQVTLRCSSQSGHNTVSWYQQALGQGPQFIFQYYREEENGRGNFPPRFSGLQFPNYSSELNVNALELDDSALYLCASSPYDSSSYEQYFGPGTRLTVT.

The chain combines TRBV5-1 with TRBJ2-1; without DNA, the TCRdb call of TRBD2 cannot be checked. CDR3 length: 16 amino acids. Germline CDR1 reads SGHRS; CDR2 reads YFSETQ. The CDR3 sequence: CASSLVQAGVDNEQFF.

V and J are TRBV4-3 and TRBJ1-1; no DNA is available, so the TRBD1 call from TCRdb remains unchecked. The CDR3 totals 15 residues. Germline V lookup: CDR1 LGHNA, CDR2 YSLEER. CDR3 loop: CASSHRDRDFTEAFF.

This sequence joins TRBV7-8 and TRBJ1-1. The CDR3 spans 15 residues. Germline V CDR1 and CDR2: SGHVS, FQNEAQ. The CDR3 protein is CASSFGRAGPSGAFF. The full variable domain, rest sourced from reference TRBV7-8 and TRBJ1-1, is GAGVSQSPRYKVAKRGQDVALRCDPISGHVSLFWYQQALGQGPEFLTYFQNEAQLDKSGLPSDRFFAERPEGSVSTLKIQRTQQEDSAVYLCASSFGRAGPSGAFFGQGTRLTVV.

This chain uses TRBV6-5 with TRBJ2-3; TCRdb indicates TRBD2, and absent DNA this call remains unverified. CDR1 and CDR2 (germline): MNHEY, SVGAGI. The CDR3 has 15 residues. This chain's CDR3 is CASSQGLAGTDTQYF.

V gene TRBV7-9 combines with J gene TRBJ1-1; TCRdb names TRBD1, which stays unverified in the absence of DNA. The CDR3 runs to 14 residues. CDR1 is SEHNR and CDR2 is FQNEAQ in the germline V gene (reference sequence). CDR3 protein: CASSPGDRNTEAFF.

The CDR3 here is CASSITGYTEAFF. The chain joins TRBV19 to TRBJ1-1. The germline V gene has CDR1 LNHDA and CDR2 SQIVND (reference sequence). The length of the CDR3 is 13 residues. The variable domain in full, completed from reference TRBV19 and TRBJ1-1, reads DGGITQSPKYLFRKEGQNVTLSCEQNLNHDAMYWYRQDPGQGLRLIYYSQIVNDFQKGDIAEGYSVSREKKESFPLTVTSAQKNPTAFYLCASSITGYTEAFFGQGTRLTVV.

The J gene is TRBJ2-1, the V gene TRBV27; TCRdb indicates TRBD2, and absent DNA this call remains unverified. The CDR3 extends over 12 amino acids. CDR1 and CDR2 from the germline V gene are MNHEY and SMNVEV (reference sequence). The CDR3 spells CASRGLAGSKFF.

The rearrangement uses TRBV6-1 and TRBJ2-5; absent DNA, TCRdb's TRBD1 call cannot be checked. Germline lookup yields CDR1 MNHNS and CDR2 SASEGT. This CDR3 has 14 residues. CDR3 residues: CASSNDGTQETQYF.

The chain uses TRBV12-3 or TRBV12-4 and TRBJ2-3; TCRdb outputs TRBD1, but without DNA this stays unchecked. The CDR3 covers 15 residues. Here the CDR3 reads CASRKQALSTDTQYF.

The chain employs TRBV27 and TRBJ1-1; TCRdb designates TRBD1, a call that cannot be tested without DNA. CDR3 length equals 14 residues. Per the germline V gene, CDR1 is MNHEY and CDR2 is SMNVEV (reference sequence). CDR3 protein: CASSWTDGNTEAFF.

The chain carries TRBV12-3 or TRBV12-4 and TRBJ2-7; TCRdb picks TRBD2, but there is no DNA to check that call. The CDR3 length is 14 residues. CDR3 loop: CASSFLAGVGEQYF.

The CDR3 loop reads CSVSLLGAYNEQFF. The chain recombines TRBV20-1 with TRBJ2-1; TCRdb gives TRBD2 as the D gene, but with no DNA this cannot be confirmed. Per germline, CDR1 DFQATT and CDR2 SNEGSKA (reference sequence). CDR3 length: 14 residues.

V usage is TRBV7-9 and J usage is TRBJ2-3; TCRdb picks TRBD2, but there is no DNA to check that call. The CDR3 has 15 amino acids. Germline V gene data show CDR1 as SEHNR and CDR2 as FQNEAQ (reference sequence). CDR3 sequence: CASSLAAAAGDTQYF.

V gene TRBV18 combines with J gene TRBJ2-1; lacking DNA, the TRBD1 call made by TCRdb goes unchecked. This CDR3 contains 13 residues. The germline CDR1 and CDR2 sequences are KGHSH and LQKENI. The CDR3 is CASSPGGPVEQFF.

This CDR3 reads CASSSGGPYATEAFF. The chain links TRBV5-1 to TRBJ1-1; TCRdb outputs TRBD1, but without DNA this stays unchecked. The CDR3 loop spans 15 amino acids. From germline, CDR1 is SGHRS and CDR2 YFSETQ. Full variable domain (outside the CDR3, taken from reference TRBV5-1 and TRBJ1-1): KAGVTQTPRYLIKTRGQQVTLSCSPISGHRSVSWYQQTPGQGLQFLFEYFSETQRNKGNFPGRFSGRQFSNSRSEMNVSTLELGDSALYLCASSSGGPYATEAFFGQGTRLTVV.

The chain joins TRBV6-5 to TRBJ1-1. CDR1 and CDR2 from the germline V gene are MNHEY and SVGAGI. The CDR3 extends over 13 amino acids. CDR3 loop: CASSFSERTEAFF.

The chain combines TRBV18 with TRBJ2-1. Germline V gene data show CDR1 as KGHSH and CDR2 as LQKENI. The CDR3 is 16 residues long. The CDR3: CASSQDGRNSYNEQFF.

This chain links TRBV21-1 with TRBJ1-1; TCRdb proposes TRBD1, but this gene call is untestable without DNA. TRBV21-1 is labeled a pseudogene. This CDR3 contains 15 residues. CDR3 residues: CASSKSPAPNTEAFF.

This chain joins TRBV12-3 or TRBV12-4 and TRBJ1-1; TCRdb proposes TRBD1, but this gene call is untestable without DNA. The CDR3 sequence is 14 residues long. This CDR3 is CASSPDRRLSEAFF.

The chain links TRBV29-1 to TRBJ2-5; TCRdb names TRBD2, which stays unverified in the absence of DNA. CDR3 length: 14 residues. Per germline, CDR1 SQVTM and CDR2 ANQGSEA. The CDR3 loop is CSVVLAGVGETQYF.

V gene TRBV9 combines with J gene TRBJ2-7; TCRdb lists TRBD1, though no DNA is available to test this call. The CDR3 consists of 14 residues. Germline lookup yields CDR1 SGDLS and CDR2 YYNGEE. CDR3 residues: CASSVGGGDYEQYF.